What follows describes a single T cell receptor (beta chain). The CDR3 totals 13 residues. J lost 6 bases, V lost 3 bases, and 3 bases had no gene match. Per germline, CDR1 MDHEN and CDR2 SYDVKM. A universal primer site was added by template switching, and unique molecular identifiers were carried by the cDNA. Via MiXCR, TCRdb re-called the 5' RACE reads, giving one row per CDR3 protein. This repertoire shows about 530,000 distinct CDR3 sequences, roughly 15% found once; its top ten account for around 0.4%. This record belongs to a study of identical twins. This sample was also put to use in a study of yellow fever vaccine responses in identical twins.

The sequenced sample consisted of CD4+ T cells sorted from blood. The source of this sequence is a woman aged 18-30 years in good health. This chain joins TRBV28 and TRBJ2-3; 7 bases agree with TRBD2. The chain's CDR3 is CASSFPAGDTQYF. The CDR3, as DNA: TGTGCCAGCAGTTTTCCAGCGGGGGATACGCAGTATTTT.